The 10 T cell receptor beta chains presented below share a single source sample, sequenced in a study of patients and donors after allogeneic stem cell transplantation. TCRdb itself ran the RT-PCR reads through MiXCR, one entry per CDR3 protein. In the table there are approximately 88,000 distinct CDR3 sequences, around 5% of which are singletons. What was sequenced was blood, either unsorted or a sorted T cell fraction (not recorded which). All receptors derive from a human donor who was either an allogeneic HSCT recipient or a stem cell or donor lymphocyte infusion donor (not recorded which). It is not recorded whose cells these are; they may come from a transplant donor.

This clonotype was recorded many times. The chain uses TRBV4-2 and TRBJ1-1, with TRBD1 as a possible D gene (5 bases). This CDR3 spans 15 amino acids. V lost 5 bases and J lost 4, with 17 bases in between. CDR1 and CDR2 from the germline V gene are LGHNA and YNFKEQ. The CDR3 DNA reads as TGTGCCAGCAGCACCCAGGGTGGAGGGGTCACTGAAGCTTTCTTT. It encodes CASSTQGGGVTEAFF.

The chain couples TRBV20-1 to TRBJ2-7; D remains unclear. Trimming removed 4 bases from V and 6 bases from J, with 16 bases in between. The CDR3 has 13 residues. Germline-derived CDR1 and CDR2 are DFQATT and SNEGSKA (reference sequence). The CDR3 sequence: CSAKGQYLAEQYF. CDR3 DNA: TGCAGTGCTAAAGGCCAGTATCTCGCCGAGCAGTACTTC.

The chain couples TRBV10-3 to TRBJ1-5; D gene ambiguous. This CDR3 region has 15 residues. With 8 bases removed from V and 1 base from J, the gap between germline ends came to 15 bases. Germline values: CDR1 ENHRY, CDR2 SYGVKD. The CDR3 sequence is CAIASGLESNQPQHF. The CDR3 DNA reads TGTGCCATCGCGTCCGGTCTAGAGAGCAATCAGCCCCAGCATTTT.

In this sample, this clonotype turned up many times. The CDR3 DNA follows: TGTGCCAGCAGCCCGACAGAGAATAGCAATCAGCCCCAGCATTTT. Its protein is CASSPTENSNQPQHF. The V and J genes are TRBV9 and TRBJ1-5, with a weak D call TRBD1 (5 bases). V was cut by 4 bases and J by 0 bases, with 11 bases left in between. This CDR3 has 15 amino acids. Germline CDR1 and CDR2: SGDLS and YYNGEE.

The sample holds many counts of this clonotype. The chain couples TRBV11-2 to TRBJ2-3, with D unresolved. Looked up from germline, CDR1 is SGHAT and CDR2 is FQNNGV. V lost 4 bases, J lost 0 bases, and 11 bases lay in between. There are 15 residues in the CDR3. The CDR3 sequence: CASSSRAASTDTQYF. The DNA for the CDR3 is TGTGCCAGCAGCTCTAGGGCAGCTAGCACAGATACGCAGTATTTT.

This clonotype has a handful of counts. Here the CDR3 reads CASSLRLRRGRRDSPLHF. The CDR3 DNA sequence: TGTGCCAGCAGCTTAAGGCTGAGGAGGGGACGGCGGGATTCACCCCTCCACTTT. V is TRBV13 and J is TRBJ1-6, with D possibly TRBD1 on 5 matching bases. Per germline, CDR1 PRHDT and CDR2 FYEKMQ (reference sequence). CDR3 length: 18 amino acids. Trimming removed 2 bases from V and 8 bases from J, with 22 bases in between.

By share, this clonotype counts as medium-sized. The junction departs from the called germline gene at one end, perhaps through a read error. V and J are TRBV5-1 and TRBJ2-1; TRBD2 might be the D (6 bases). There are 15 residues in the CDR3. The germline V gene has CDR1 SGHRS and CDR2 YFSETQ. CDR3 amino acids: CASSLGTPVRDEQFF. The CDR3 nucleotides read TGCGCCAGCAGCTTAGGGACTCCGGTCCGGGATGAACAGTTCTTC.

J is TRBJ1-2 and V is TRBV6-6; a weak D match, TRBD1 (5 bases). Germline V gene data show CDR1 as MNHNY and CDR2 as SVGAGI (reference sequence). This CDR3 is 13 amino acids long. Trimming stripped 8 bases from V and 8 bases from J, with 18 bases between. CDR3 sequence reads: CASLGEGRGGYTF. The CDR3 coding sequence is TGTGCCAGCCTAGGGGAGGGGCGGGGAGGCTACACCTTC.

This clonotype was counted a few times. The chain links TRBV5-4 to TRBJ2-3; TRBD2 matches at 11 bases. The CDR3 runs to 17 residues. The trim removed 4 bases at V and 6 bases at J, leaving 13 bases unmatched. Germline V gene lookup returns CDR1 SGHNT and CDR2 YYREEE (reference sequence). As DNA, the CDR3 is TGTGCCAGCAGCCCCACGGCTAGCGGGGGGCAAAGGGATACGCAGTATTTT. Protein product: CASSPTASGGQRDTQYF.

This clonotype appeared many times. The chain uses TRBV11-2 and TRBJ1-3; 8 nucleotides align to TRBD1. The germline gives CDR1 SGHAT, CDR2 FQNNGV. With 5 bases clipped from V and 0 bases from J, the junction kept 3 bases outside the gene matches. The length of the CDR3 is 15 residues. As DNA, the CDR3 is TGTGCCAGCAGCCTACAGGGGGGCTCTGGAAACACCATATATTTT. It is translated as CASSLQGGSGNTIYF.